The clone carrying this TCR beta chain turned up a few times. The sample is drawn from a study of blood T cell repertoires in COVID-19. The CDR3 extends over 14 amino acids. Germline loops: CDR1 MNHNY, CDR2 SVGAGI (reference sequence). V lost 0 bases to trimming and J lost 6 bases, with 9 bases between them. This table comes from immunoSEQ multiplex PCR, and its TCRdb copy is limited to in-frame clones, with some not included. The sample has several thousand clones; 80% to 90% are singletons. Sequencing was performed on peripheral blood. V usage is TRBV6-6 and J usage is TRBJ1-5; no firm D call. This sequence originates from a woman aged 45-65 years with active or convalescent COVID-19. CDR3 nucleotides: TGTGCCAGCAGTTACTCCCAAGTTAGTCAGCCCCAGCATTTT. Translating gives CASSYSQVSQPQHF.